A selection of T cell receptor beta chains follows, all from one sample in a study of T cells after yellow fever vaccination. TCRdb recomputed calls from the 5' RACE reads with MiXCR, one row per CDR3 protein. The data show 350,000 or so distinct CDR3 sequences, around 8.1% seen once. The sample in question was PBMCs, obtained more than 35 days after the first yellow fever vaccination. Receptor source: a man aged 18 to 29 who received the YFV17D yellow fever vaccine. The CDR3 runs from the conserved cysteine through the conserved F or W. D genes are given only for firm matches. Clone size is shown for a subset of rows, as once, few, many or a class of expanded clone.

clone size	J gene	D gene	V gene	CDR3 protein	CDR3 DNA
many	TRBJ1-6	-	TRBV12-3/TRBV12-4	CASRPQLSSPLHF	TGTGCCAGCAGGCCGCAACTGAGTTCACCCCTCCACTTT
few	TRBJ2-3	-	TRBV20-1	CSAMIAATDTQYF	TGCAGTGCTATGATAGCGGCCACAGATACGCAGTATTTT
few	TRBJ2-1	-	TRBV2	CASTGTNEQFF	TGTGCCAGCACAGGGACCAATGAGCAGTTCTTC
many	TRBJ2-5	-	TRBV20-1	CSASHETQYF	TGCAGTGCTAGCCACGAGACCCAGTACTTC
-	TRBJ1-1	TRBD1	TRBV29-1	CSVRDRGRPMNTEAFF	TGCAGCGTGCGGGACAGGGGGCGACCGATGAACACTGAAGCTTTCTTT
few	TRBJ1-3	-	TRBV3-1	CASSQGSSSGNTIYF	TGTGCCAGCAGCCAAGGGTCCAGCTCTGGAAACACCATATATTTT
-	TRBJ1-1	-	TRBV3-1	CASRSVNTEAFF	TGTGCCAGCAGGTCTGTGAACACTGAAGCTTTCTTT
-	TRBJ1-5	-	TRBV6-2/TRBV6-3	CASSYPYYSPKPQHF	TGTGCCAGCAGTTACCCGTATTATAGTCCGAAGCCCCAGCATTTT
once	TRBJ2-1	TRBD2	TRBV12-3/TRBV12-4	CAFCLYSGGAAYNEQFF	TGTGCCTTCTGTTTATACAGCGGGGGGGCTGCTTACAATGAGCAGTTCTTC
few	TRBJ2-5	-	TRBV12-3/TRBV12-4	CASSLSPAGIGETQYF	TGTGCCAGCAGTTTAAGCCCCGCCGGGATTGGAGAGACCCAGTACTTC
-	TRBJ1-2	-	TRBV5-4	CASSSDLQGHGYTF	TGTGCCAGCAGCTCGGACCTACAGGGACATGGCTACACCTTC
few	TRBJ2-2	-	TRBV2	CASSEWGRFNTGELFF	TGTGCCAGCAGTGAATGGGGCAGATTTAACACCGGGGAGCTGTTTTTT